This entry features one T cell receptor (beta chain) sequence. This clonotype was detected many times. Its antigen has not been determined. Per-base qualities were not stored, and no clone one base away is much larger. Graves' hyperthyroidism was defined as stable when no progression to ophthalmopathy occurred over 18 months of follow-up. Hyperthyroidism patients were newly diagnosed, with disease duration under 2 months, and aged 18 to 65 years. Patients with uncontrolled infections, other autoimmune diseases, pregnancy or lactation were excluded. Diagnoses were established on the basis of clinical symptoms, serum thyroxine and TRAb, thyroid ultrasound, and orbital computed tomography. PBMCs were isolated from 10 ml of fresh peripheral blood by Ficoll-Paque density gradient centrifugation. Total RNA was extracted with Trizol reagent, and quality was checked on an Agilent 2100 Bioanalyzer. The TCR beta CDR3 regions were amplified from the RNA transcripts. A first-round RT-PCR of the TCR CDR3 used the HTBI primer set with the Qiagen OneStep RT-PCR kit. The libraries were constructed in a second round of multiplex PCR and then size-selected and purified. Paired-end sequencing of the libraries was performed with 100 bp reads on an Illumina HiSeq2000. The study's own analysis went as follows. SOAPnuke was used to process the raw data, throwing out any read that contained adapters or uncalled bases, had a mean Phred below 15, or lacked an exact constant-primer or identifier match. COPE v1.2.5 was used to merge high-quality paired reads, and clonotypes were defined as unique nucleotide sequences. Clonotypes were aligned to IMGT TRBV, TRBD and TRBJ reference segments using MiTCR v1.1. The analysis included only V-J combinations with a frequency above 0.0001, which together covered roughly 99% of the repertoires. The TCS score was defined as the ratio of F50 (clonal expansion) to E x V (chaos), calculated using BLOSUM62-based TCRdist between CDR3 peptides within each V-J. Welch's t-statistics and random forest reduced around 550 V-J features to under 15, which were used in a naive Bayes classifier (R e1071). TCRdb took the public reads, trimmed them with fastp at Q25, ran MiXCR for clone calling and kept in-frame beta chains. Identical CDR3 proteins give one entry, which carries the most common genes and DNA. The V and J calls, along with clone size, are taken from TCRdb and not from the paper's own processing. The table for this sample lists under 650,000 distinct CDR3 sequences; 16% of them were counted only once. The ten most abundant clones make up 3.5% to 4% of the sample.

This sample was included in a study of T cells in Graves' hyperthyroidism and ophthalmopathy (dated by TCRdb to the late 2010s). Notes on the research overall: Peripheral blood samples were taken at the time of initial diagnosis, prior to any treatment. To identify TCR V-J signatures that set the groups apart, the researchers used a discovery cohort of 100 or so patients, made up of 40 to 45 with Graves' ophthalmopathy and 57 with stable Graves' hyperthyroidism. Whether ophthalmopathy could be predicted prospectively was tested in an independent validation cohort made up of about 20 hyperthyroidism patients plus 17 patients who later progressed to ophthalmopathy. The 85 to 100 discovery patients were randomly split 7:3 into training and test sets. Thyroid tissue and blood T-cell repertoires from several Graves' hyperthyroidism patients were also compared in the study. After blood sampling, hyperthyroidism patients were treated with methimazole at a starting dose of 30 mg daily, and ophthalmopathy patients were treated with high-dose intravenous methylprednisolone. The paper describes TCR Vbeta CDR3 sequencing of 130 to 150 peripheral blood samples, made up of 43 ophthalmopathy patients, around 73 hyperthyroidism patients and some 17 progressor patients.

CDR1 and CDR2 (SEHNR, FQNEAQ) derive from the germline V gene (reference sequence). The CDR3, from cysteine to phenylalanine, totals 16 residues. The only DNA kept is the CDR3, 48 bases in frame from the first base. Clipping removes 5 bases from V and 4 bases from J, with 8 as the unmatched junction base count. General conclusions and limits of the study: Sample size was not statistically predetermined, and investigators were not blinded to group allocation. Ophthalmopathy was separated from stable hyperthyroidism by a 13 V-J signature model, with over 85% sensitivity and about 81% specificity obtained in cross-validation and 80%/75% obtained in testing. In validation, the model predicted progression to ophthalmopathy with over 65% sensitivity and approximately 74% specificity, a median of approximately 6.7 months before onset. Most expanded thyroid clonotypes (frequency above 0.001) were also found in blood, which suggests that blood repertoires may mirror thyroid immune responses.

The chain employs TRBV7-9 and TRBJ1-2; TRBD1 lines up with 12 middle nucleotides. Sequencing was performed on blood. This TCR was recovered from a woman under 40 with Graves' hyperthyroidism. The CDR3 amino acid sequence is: CASSPPGDRGLYGYTF. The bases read TGTGCCAGCAGCCCCCCGGGGGACAGGGGGCTCTATGGCTACACCTTC.